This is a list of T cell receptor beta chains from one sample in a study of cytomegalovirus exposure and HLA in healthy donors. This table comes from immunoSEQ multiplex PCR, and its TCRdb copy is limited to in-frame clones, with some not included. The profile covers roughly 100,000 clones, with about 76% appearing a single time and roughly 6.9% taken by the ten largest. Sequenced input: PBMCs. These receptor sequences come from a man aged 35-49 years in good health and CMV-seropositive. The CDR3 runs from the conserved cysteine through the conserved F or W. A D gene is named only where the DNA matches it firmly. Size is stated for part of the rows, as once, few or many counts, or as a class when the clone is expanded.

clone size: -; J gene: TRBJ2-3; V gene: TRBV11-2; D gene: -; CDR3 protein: CASSLVGTDTDTQYF; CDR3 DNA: TGTGCCAGCAGCTTAGTGGGGACTGACACAGATACGCAGTATTTT
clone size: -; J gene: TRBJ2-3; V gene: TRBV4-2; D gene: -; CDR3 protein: CASSQEPRQGFFPTGVVTQYF; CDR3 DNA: TGTGCCAGCAGCCAAGAGCCTAGGCAGGGGTTTTTCCCCACCGGCGTTGTTACGCAGTATTTT
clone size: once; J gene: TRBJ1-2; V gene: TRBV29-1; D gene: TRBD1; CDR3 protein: CSVSYPGQGRNGYTF; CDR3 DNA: TGCAGCGTTTCCTATCCGGGACAGGGAAGGAACGGCTACACCTTC
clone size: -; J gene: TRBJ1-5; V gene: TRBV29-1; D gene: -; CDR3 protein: CSVEESSGQPQHF; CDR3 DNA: TGCAGCGTTGAAGAGAGTTCGGGGCAGCCCCAGCATTTT
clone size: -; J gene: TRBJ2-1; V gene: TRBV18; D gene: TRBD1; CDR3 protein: CASSLTGGAGSNEQFF; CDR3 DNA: TGTGCCAGCTCACTTACAGGGGGCGCGGGTTCCAATGAGCAGTTCTTC
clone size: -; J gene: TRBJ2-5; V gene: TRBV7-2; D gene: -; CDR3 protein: CASSLAKTVIQGTQYF; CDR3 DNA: TGTGCCAGCAGCTTAGCAAAGACAGTAATCCAAGGGACCCAGTACTTC
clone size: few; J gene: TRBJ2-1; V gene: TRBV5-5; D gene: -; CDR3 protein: CASSWGRDSYNEQFF; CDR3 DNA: TGTGCCAGCAGCTGGGGTCGGGATTCCTACAATGAGCAGTTCTTC
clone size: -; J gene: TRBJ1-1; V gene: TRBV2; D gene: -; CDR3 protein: CASRRTVSNTEAFF; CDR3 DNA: TGTGCCAGCAGAAGGACAGTCTCGAACACTGAAGCTTTCTTT
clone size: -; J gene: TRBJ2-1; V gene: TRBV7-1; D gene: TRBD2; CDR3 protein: CASSSLLGQGNTGLAGVPNNEQFF; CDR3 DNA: TGTGCCAGCAGCTCCCTCCTGGGACAGGGGAATACCGGACTAGCGGGAGTTCCTAACAATGAGCAGTTCTTC
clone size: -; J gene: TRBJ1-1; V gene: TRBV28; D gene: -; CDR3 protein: CASRPGLMNTEAFF; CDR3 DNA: TGTGCCAGCAGACCCGGACTGATGAACACTGAAGCTTTCTTT
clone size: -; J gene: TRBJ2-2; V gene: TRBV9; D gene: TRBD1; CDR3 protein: CASSPSQGGNTGELFF; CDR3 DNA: TGTGCCAGCAGCCCGTCACAGGGGGGGAACACCGGGGAGCTGTTTTTT
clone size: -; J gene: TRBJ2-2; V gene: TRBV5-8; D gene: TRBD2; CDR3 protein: CASSLGRRTSGTNTGELFF; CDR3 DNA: TGTGCCAGCAGCTTGGGGAGGCGAACTAGCGGGACCAACACCGGGGAGCTGTTTTTT
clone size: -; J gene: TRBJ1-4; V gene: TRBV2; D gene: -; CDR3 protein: CASSVEGVPNEKLFF; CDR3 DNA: TGTGCCAGCAGTGTTGAGGGGGTGCCTAATGAAAAACTGTTTTTT
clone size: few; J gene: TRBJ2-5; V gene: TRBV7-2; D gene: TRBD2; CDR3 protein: CASSLAGELAGVRETQYF; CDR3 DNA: TGTGCCAGCAGCTTAGCAGGAGAACTAGCGGGAGTCCGAGAGACCCAGTACTTC
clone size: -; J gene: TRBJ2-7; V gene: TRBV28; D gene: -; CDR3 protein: CASSWHASYEQYF; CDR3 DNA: TGTGCCAGCAGTTGGCATGCTTCCTACGAGCAGTACTTC
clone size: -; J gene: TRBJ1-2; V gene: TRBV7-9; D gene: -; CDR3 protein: CASSLGGDYGYTF; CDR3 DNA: TGTGCCAGCAGCTTAGGGGGAGACTATGGCTACACCTTC
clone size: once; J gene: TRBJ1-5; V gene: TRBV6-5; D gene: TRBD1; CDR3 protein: CAMPGQDSNQPQHF; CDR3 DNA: TGTGCCATGCCGGGACAGGATAGCAATCAGCCCCAGCATTTT
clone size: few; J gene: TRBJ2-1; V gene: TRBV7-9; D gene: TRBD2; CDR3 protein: CASSLSLAGVYDEQFF; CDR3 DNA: TGTGCCAGCAGCTTATCTCTAGCGGGGGTTTACGATGAGCAGTTCTTC
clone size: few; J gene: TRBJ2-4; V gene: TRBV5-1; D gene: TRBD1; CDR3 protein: CASRAGTGGWIQYF; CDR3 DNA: TGCGCCAGCAGAGCCGGGACAGGGGGCTGGATTCAGTACTTC
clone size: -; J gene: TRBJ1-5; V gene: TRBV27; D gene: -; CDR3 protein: CASSNPATGQPQHF; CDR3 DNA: TGTGCCAGCAGCAACCCGGCTACAGGGCAGCCCCAGCATTTT
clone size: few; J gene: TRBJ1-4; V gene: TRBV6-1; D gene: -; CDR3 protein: CASSEGGEKLFF; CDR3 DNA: TGTGCCAGCAGTGAGGGCGGGGAAAAACTGTTTTTT
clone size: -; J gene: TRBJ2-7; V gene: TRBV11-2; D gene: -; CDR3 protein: CASSSIKQLLGRYEQYF; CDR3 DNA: TGTGCCAGCAGCTCTATCAAACAGCTCTTAGGGAGATACGAGCAGTACTTC
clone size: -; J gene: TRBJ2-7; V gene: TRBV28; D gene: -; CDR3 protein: CASSERPSYEQYF; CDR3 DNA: TGTGCCAGCAGTGAGCGGCCCTCCTACGAGCAGTACTTC
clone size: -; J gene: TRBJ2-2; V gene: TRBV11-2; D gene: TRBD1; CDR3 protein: CASSLRGGQGGELFF; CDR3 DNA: TGTGCCAGCAGCCTAAGGGGGGGACAGGGCGGGGAGCTGTTTTTT
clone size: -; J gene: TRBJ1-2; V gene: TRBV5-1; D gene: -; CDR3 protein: CASSLGGRYGYTF; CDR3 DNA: TGCGCCAGCAGCTTAGGGGGACGGTATGGCTACACCTTC
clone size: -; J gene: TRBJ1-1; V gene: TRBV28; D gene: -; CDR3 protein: CASSLGQNTEAFF; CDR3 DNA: TGTGCCAGCAGTTTAGGACAGAACACTGAAGCTTTCTTT
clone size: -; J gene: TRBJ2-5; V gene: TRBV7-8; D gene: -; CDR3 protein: CASSSRGKTQYF; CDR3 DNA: TGTGCCAGCAGCTCTCGGGGAAAGACCCAGTACTTC
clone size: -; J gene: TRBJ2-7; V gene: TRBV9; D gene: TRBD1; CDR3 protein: CASSAHAGQGAYEQYF; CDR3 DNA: TGTGCCAGCAGCGCGCACGCGGGACAGGGGGCTTACGAGCAGTACTTC
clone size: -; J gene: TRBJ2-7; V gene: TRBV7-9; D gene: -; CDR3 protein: CSSSPAAYEQYF; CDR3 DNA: TGTTCCAGCAGCCCGGCGGCCTACGAGCAGTACTTC
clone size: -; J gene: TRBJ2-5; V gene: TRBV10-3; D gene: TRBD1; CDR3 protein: CAIRDRTGVRETQYF; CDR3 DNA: TGTGCCATCAGGGACCGGACAGGGGTTAGGGAGACCCAGTACTTC
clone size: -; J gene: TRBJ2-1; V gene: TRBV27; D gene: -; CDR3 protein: CASSLSSRVTYNEQFF; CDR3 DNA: TGTGCCAGCAGTTTATCTTCCAGGGTAACCTACAATGAGCAGTTCTTC
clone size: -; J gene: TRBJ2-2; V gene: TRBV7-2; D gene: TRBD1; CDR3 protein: CASSQPGGGTAGELFF; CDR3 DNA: TGTGCCAGCAGCCAACCAGGGGGTGGAACGGCCGGGGAGCTGTTTTTT
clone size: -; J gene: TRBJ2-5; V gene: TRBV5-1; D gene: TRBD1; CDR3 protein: CASSFPGGQTQYF; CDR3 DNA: TGCGCCAGCAGCTTCCCAGGGGGACAGACCCAGTACTTC
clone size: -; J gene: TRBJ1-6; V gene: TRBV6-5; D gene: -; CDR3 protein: CASRGPSNSPLHF; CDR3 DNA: TGTGCCAGCAGGGGGCCCTCCAATTCACCCCTCCACTTT
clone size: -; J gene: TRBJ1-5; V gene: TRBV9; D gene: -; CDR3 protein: CASSGGYSNQPQHF; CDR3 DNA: TGTGCCAGCAGCGGAGGGTATAGCAATCAGCCCCAGCATTTT
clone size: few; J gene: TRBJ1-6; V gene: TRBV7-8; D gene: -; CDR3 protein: CASSSGYNYSPLHF; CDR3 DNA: TGTGCCAGCAGCTCGGGTTATAACTATTCACCCCTCCACTTT
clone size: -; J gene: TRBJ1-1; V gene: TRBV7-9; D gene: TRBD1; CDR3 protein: CASSTPGGYTEAFF; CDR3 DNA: TGTGCCAGCAGCACCCCAGGGGGCTACACTGAAGCTTTCTTT
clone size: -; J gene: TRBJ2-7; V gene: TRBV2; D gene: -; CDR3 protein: CASGGGQGLSYEQYF; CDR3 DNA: TGTGCCAGCGGGGGGGGGCAGGGACTTTCCTACGAGCAGTACTTC
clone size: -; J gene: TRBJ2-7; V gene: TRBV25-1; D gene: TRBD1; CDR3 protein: CASSGGQGRDEQYF; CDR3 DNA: TGTGCCAGCAGTGGGGGACAGGGAAGAGACGAGCAGTACTTC
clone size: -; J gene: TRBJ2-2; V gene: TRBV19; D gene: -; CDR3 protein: CASSIGQANTGELFF; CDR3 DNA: TGTGCCAGTAGTATAGGACAGGCGAACACCGGGGAGCTGTTTTTT
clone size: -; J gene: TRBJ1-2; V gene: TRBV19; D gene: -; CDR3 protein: CASSILGAHVYGYTF; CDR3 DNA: TGTGCCAGTAGTATTTTAGGGGCTCACGTATATGGCTACACCTTC
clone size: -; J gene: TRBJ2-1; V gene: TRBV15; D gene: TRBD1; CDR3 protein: CATSSGARQGSYNEQFF; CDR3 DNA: TGTGCCACCAGCAGTGGTGCGCGACAGGGCTCCTACAATGAGCAGTTCTTC
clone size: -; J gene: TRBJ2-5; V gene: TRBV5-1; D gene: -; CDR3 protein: CASSTGTPGETQYF; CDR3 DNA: TGCGCCAGCAGCACCGGGACTCCGGGCGAGACCCAGTACTTC
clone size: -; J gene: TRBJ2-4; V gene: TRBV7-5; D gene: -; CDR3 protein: CAHRQGSKNIQYF; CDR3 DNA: TGTGCCCATAGACAGGGGTCCAAAAACATTCAGTACTTC
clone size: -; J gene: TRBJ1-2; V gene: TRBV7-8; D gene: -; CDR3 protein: CASSLGAGPIYGYTF; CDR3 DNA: TGTGCCAGCAGCTTAGGTGCAGGGCCCATCTATGGCTACACCTTC